This T cell receptor beta chain was identified during a study of cytomegalovirus exposure and HLA in healthy donors. The PCR contained 60 Vbeta and 13 Jbeta primers. Libraries were prepared by immunoSEQ multiplex PCR; TCRdb keeps only in-frame clonotypes and omits some of them. The sample contains 150,000 to 200,000 clones, 60% to 80% of which appear only once. Germline loops: CDR1 SGHNT, CDR2 YYREEE (reference sequence). CDR3 length: 14 residues. V was cut by 0 bases and J by 2 bases, with 9 bases left in between. Sequenced: PBMCs. The chain has TRBV5-4 and TRBJ2-7, with D possibly being TRBD2 (5 bases). This sequence originates from a man aged 18-30 years in good health and CMV-seropositive. In DNA form, the CDR3 reads TGTGCCAGCAGCTTGGGTGGAGGCACCTACGAGCAGTACGTC. It specifies CASSLGGGTYEQYV.